This entry lists 29 T cell receptor beta chains sequenced from one sample in a study of shared clonotypes between healthy human individuals. The method was immunoSEQ multiplex PCR; TCRdb's version includes in-frame clones alone and lacks a portion of them. The data hold around 2.5 million clones, with over 85% observed a single time. The sequenced sample was naive CD4+ T cells from PBMCs. Noted subset: CD45RA+ positively selected. Receptors originate from a man between 18 and 29 years old in good health. Some clones in this sample may be carry-over from other donors' samples.

The chain couples TRBV2 to TRBJ2-5; no clear D. This CDR3 is 12 amino acids long. The V end was cut by 3 bases, the J end by 5 bases, with 7 bases between. Germline V CDR1 and CDR2: SNHLY, FYNNEI. CDR3 bases: TGTGCCAGCAGTGACCCTGGGGAGACCCAGTACTTC. It specifies CASSDPGETQYF. Looking up the rest from reference TRBV2 and TRBJ2-5 gives the full variable domain: EPEVTQTPSHQVTQMGQEVILRCVPISNHLYFYWYRQILGQKVEFLVSFYNNEISEKSEIFDDQFSVERPDGSNFTLKIRSTKLEDSAMYFCASSDPGETQYFGPGTRLLVL.

The CDR3 loop reads CASSSERQGGLIYF. The CDR3 DNA reads as TGTGCCAGCAGTTCAGAGAGACAGGGAGGATTGATATATTTT. V is TRBV28 and J is TRBJ1-3, with 7 bases fitting TRBD1. The CDR3 runs to 14 residues. After removal of 4 bases from V and 13 bases from J, the junction contained 13 bases not matched to a gene. Germline assignment: CDR1 MDHEN and CDR2 SYDVKM.

About this clone: This same CDR3 is encoded by further DNA sequences in the sample. The J gene is TRBJ2-7, the V gene TRBV6-5; TRBD2 is a possible D gene (6 bases). The germline V gene encodes CDR1 MNHEY and CDR2 SVGAGI. The CDR3 contains 13 residues. The V end lost 2 bases, the J end lost 4 bases, and 9 bases lay between the germline ends. CDR3 in DNA: TGTGCCAGCAGTTACACGGCGGGGTACGAGCAGTACTTC. This gives the protein CASSYTAGYEQYF.

This chain links TRBV5-1 with TRBJ2-2, with 13 bases identical to TRBD2. Germline V lookup: CDR1 SGHRS, CDR2 YFSETQ. The CDR3 has 20 amino acids. The junction had 13 bases not matched to a gene; V was cut back by 0 bases and J by 5 bases. The CDR3 coding sequence is TGCGCCAGCAGCTTGGGAGGTGGACTAGCGGGAGTTCTACCAACCGGGGAGCTGTTTTTT. Translated: CASSLGGGLAGVLPTGELFF.

The J gene is TRBJ1-1, the V gene TRBV2, with unresolved D. CDR1 SNHLY and CDR2 FYNNEI come from the germline V gene. Trimming took off 2 bases at V and 3 bases at J, with 7 bases between the two ends. The CDR3 totals 13 residues. CDR3 coding DNA: TGTGCCAGCAGTGAACGGGAGTACACTGAAGCTTTCTTT. Translation: CASSEREYTEAFF.

The V gene is TRBV19, the J gene TRBJ2-3, with D perhaps TRBD2 (5 bases). V was shortened by 4 bases and J by 3 bases, with 11 bases between the two germline ends. The CDR3 runs 14 residues. CDR1 and CDR2 from the germline V gene are LNHDA and SQIVND (reference sequence). CDR3 nucleotides: TGTGCCAGTAGTAAATGGGGAGCGACAGATACGCAGTATTTT. Its protein is CASSKWGATDTQYF.

This rearrangement joins TRBV9 to TRBJ2-5, with TRBD1 matching over 9 bases. Per germline, CDR1 SGDLS and CDR2 YYNGEE. V trimming: 4 bases; J trimming: 5 bases; junction bases outside the gene matches: 9. The CDR3 is made up of 15 amino acids. Written as DNA, the CDR3 is TGTGCCAGCAGCTCCGGGACAGGGTCGGTGGAGACCCAGTACTTC. It codes for CASSSGTGSVETQYF.

The chain joins TRBV28 to TRBJ2-6; 10 bases map to TRBD2. J gave up 1 base and V 1 base, and 1 base lay outside the gene matches. Germline V gives CDR1 MDHEN, CDR2 SYDVKM. CDR3 size: 17 residues. DNA for the CDR3: TGTGCCAGCAGTTTATTACTAGCGGGGTCTGGGGCCAACGTCCTGACTTTC. It yields the protein CASSLLLAGSGANVLTF.

This clone was seen only once. The gene calls are TRBV19 and TRBJ1-5; D possibly corresponds to TRBD1 (5 bases). The CDR3 spans 15 residues. V was shortened by 2 bases and J by 2 bases, with 10 bases between the two germline ends. The germline CDR1 and CDR2 sequences are LNHDA and SQIVND (reference sequence). The CDR3 protein is CASSIQGWGNQPQHF. For the CDR3, the DNA is TGTGCCAGTAGTATACAGGGTTGGGGCAATCAGCCCCAGCATTTT.

The chain links TRBV28 to TRBJ2-1, with TRBD2 identical over 10 bases. The length of the CDR3 is 17 residues. Germline CDR1 and CDR2: MDHEN and SYDVKM. V was clipped by 2 bases and J by 2 bases; unmatched bases: 6. The CDR3 protein is CASSLASGGGTYNEQFF. In nucleotides, the CDR3 is TGTGCCAGCAGTTTAGCTAGCGGGGGTGGGACCTACAATGAGCAGTTCTTC.

V and J are TRBV2 and TRBJ1-1, with TRBD1 as a possible D gene (5 bases). V dropped 11 bases and J dropped 1 base, with 17 bases sitting between them. The CDR3 spans 14 residues. The germline CDR1 and CDR2 sequences are SNHLY and FYNNEI. In nucleotides, the CDR3 is TGTGCCCCGGGTAAGGGGTCGGGGAACACTGAAGCTTTCTTT. It codes for CAPGKGSGNTEAFF.

This chain joins TRBV5-1 and TRBJ2-3, with TRBD2 identical over 8 bases. The V segment lost 7 bases and the J segment 2 bases; nucleotides outside the gene matches: 9. Germline CDR1 is SGHRS and CDR2 is YFSETQ. The CDR3 contains 15 residues. The CDR3 sequence is CASCRAGEATDTQYF. The CDR3 nucleotides are TGCGCCAGCTGCAGAGCGGGAGAGGCCACAGATACGCAGTATTTT.

V usage is TRBV5-1 and J usage is TRBJ1-1; no definite D call. The V end lost 3 bases, the J end lost 1 base, and 10 bases lay between the germline ends. Germline CDR1 is SGHRS and CDR2 is YFSETQ. The CDR3 is made up of 14 amino acids. The CDR3 DNA reads TGCGCCAGCAGCTGGACCGGAGAGAACACTGAAGCTTTCTTT. The encoded protein is CASSWTGENTEAFF.

This chain uses TRBV7-6 with TRBJ2-5; D not resolved. The ends were cut back, 4 bases at V and 5 bases at J, with 8 bases in the middle. Germline lookup yields CDR1 SGHVS and CDR2 FNYEAQ. This CDR3 is built from 12 residues. CDR3 nucleotide sequence: TGTGCCAGCAGCTCTACCTGGGAGACCCAGTACTTC. The encoded protein is CASSSTWETQYF.

The chain joins TRBV15 to TRBJ2-3; D remains ambiguous. The CDR3 totals 12 residues. CDR1 and CDR2 from the germline V gene are LNHNV and YYDKDF (reference sequence). The ends were cut back, 0 bases at V and 6 bases at J, with 4 bases in the middle. The CDR3 DNA sequence: TGTGCCACCAGCAGAGATAAGGATACGCAGTATTTT. This translates into CATSRDKDTQYF.

This clone showed up just once. This chain uses TRBV7-2 with TRBJ2-7; tentatively, D is TRBD2 (6 bases). Trimming took 1 base from V and 11 from J, leaving 12 bases between them. CDR1 is SGHTA, CDR2 FQGNSA, per germline. The CDR3 is made up of 12 amino acids. CDR3 amino acids: CASSLGRGGEYF. CDR3 DNA: TGTGCCAGCAGCTTAGGACGCGGCGGGGAGTACTTC.

A note on this clone: This same CDR3 is encoded by further DNA sequences in the sample. The chain has TRBV9 and TRBJ2-1, with a possible D match to TRBD1 (8 bases). Germline-derived CDR1 and CDR2 are SGDLS and YYNGEE. The CDR3 sequence is 15 residues long. V was cut by 0 bases and J by 7 bases, with 14 bases left in between. The CDR3: CASSVVGQGGNEQFF. DNA of the CDR3: TGTGCCAGCAGCGTAGTCGGACAGGGAGGGAATGAGCAGTTCTTC.

Comment on this clone: Other DNA variants within this sample encode the same CDR3. The chain is built from TRBV28 and TRBJ2-3; TRBD2 is a possible D gene (6 bases). V lost 3 bases and J lost 2, with 9 bases in between. The CDR3 is 14 residues long. Germline CDR1 and CDR2: MDHEN and SYDVKM. The CDR3 DNA is TGTGCCAGCAGTTTGCGGGGAGCCACAGATACGCAGTATTTT. This codes for CASSLRGATDTQYF.

V is TRBV6-1 and J is TRBJ2-7, with 8 bases matching TRBD1. The V gene's germline CDR1 is MNHNS and CDR2 SASEGT. With V trimmed by 1 base and J by 5 bases, 7 bases remained unmatched. This CDR3 has 15 residues. Here the CDR3 DNA reads TGTGCCAGCAGTGAAGACGGGTCAGGGGGCGACGAGCAGTACTTC. Amino acids: CASSEDGSGGDEQYF.

This chain connects TRBV9 to TRBJ2-2; D is possibly TRBD1 (5 bases). From germline, CDR1 is SGDLS and CDR2 YYNGEE. The CDR3 is 16 residues long. V lost 0 bases to trimming and J lost 4 bases, with 13 bases between them. This chain's CDR3 is CASSVGGATITGELFF. CDR3 in DNA: TGTGCCAGCAGCGTAGGTGGGGCGACAATCACCGGGGAGCTGTTTTTT. The full variable domain, with the rest looked up from reference TRBV9 and TRBJ2-2, is DSGVTQTPKHLITATGQRVTLRCSPRSGDLSVYWYQQSLDQGLQFLIQYYNGEERAKGNILERFSAQQFPDLHSELNLSSLELGDSALYFCASSVGGATITGELFFGEGSRLTVL.

CDR3 nucleotides: TGCGCCAGCAGTTTATTCTGGGACACAGATACGCAGTATTTT. As protein: CASSLFWDTDTQYF. The gene calls are TRBV5-1 and TRBJ2-3, with D hard to call. V shed 5 bases and J shed 2 bases, with 12 bases lying between them. CDR1 and CDR2 from the germline V gene are SGHRS and YFSETQ. The CDR3 contains 14 residues.

V gene TRBV11-2 combines with J gene TRBJ2-1, with 7 bases that match TRBD1. Germline CDR1 SGHAT, CDR2 FQNNGV. The CDR3 has 15 amino acids. V shed 0 bases, J shed 6 bases, and the junction held 5 bases outside the gene matches. The CDR3 region has the DNA TGTGCCAGCAGCTTAGAGACAAACAGGGGCAATGAGCAGTTCTTC. Translated, it gives CASSLETNRGNEQFF. Full variable domain (missing parts from reference TRBV11-2 and TRBJ2-1): EAGVAQSPRYKIIEKRQSVAFWCNPISGHATLYWYQQILGQGPKLLIQFQNNGVVDDSQLPKDRFSAERLKGVDSTLKIQPAKLEDSAVYLCASSLETNRGNEQFFGPGTRLTVL.

This sequence joins TRBV5-1 and TRBJ2-3; D not resolved. The CDR3 has 11 residues. Germline-derived CDR1 and CDR2 are SGHRS and YFSETQ. Trimming stripped 2 bases from V and 6 bases from J, with 4 bases between. CDR3 amino acids: CASSFYDTQYF. CDR3 coding DNA: TGCGCCAGCAGCTTCTACGATACGCAGTATTTT.

V and J are TRBV5-3 and TRBJ2-1; 13 nucleotides align to TRBD2. TRBV5-3 is labeled an ORF, and its function is uncertain. After removal of 3 bases from V and 0 bases from J, the junction contained 9 bases not matched to a gene. This CDR3 has 19 residues. CDR3 coding DNA: TGTGCCAGAAGCTGTGGGTGGACTAGCGGGAGCAACTCCTACAATGAGCAGTTCTTC. Amino acid sequence: CARSCGWTSGSNSYNEQFF.

The CDR3 DNA reads TGCGCCAGCAGCTTGGATCCGGGAAACACCGGGGAGCTGTTTTTT. This gives the protein CASSLDPGNTGELFF. V and J are TRBV5-1 and TRBJ2-2; possible D gene TRBD2, 5 bases. V lost 0 bases, J lost 2 bases, and 8 bases lay in between. The CDR3 is 15 residues long. Germline V gives CDR1 SGHRS, CDR2 YFSETQ.

Details on this clone: Other DNA sequences in the sample encode the same CDR3. The chain employs TRBV7-2 and TRBJ2-1, with unresolved D. V lost 1 base and J 5 bases, leaving 6 bases between the germline ends. Per germline, CDR1 SGHTA and CDR2 FQGNSA. The CDR3 has 13 residues. The CDR3 region is CASSLGRNNEQFF. CDR3 DNA sequence: TGTGCCAGCAGCTTAGGCAGGAACAATGAGCAGTTCTTC.

The J gene is TRBJ2-7, the V gene TRBV28; tentative D call: TRBD1 (5 bases). The V gene's germline CDR1 is MDHEN and CDR2 SYDVKM. This CDR3 has 13 amino acids. Trimming left V 3 bases short and J 1 base short, with 7 bases between. CDR3 DNA: TGTGCCAGCAGTTTCCGACAGTCCTACGAGCAGTACTTC. Translated: CASSFRQSYEQYF.

The chain recombines TRBV5-1 with TRBJ2-3; no firm D call. The V end was cut by 5 bases, the J end by 3 bases, with 10 bases between. Germline values: CDR1 SGHRS, CDR2 YFSETQ. The CDR3 loop spans 13 amino acids. This CDR3 is CASSQLGTDTQYF. The DNA for the CDR3 is TGCGCCAGCAGTCAGCTTGGTACAGATACGCAGTATTTT.

This chain uses TRBV28 with TRBJ2-5, with 16 bases identical to TRBD2. V was pared by 3 bases and J by 4 bases, with 5 bases of the junction left unmatched. Germline V CDR1 and CDR2: MDHEN, SYDVKM. This CDR3 spans 17 amino acids. This CDR3 is CASSFPGLAGGPETQYF. The CDR3 DNA sequence: TGTGCCAGCAGTTTCCCGGGACTAGCGGGAGGGCCAGAGACCCAGTACTTC.